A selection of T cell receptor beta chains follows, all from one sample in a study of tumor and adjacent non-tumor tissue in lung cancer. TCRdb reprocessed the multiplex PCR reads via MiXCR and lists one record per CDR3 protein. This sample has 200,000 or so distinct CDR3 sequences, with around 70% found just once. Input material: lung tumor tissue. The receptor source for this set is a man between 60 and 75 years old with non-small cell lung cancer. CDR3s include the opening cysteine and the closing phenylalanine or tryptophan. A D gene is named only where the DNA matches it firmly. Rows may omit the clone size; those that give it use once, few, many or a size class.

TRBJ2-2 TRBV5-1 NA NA TGCGCCAGCAGCTTGGGTTCGGGGAACACCGGGGAGCTGTTTTTT CASSLGSGNTGELFF
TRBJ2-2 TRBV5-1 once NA TGTGCCAGCAGCTTGCCTCTCTGGGGAACCGGGGAGCTGTTTTTT CASSLPLWGTGELFF
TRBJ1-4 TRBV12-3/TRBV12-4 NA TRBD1 TGTGCCAGCAGCCCCAGGGGGGTGGGTAATGAAAAACTGTTTTTT CASSPRGVGNEKLFF
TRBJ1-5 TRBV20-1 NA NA TGCAGTGTTGCCCACAGGGTTAATATCAATCAGCACCAGCATTTT CSVAHRVNINQHQHF
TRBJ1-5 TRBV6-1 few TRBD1 TGTGCCAGCAGGGAGGAACCGGGACAGGGATTGGTCAATCAGCCCCAGCATTTT CASREEPGQGLVNQPQHF
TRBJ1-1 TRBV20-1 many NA TGCAGGGTAATAAAGGATCCAATGAACACTGAAGCTTTCTTT CRVIKDPMNTEAFF
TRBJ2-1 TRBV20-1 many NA TGCAGTGCTAGGTGGGCCTACAATGAGCAGTTCTTC CSARWAYNEQFF
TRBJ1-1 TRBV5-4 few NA TGTGCCAGCACCCTAGGGATGAACACTGAAGCTTTCTTT CASTLGMNTEAFF
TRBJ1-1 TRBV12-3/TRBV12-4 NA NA TGTGCCGGCAGTCCCGAAGCGGGACACACTGAAGCTTTCTTT CAGSPEAGHTEAFF
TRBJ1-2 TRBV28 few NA TGTGCCAGCAGCACCCATCGGGGGACCTATGGCTACACCTTC CASSTHRGTYGYTF
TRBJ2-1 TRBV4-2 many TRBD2 TGTGCCAGCAGCCAAGACCGGACTAGAATTAATGAGCAGTTCTTC CASSQDRTRINEQFF
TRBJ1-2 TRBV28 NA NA TGTGCCAGCAGTCTCGCCAGGGTCGGCTACACCTTC CASSLARVGYTF
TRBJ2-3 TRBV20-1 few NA TGCAGTGCTAGAGATAATCGAAGGGGCACAGATACGCAGTATTTT CSARDNRRGTDTQYF
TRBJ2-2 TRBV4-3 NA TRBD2 TGTGCCAGCACCCCCCTAGCGGGAGGGCCCGGGCCTGGGGAGCTGTTTTTT CASTPLAGGPGPGELFF
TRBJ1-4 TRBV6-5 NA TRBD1 TGTGCCAGCAGTTCCTCAAAACCGGGACAGGGGTTTGAAAAACTGTTTTTT CASSSSKPGQGFEKLFF
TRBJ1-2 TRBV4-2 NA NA TGTGCCGGCAGCCCCCCTGTGGGGACGGAGGGGGATGGTTACACCTTC CAGSPPVGTEGDGYTF
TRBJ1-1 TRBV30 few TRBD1 TGTGCCTGGAGCCGACAGGGGATCAAGAACACTGAAGCTTTCTTT CAWSRQGIKNTEAFF
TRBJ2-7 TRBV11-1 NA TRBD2 TGTGCCATCAGCTTAAGGGACTATGAGCAGTACTTC CAISLRDYEQYF
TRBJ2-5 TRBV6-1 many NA TGTGCCGGCGCCCCGTTAGAGGAGAACCAAGAGACCCAGTACTTC CAGAPLEENQETQYF
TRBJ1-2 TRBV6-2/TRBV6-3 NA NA TGTGTCAGCGGAAGGAGGGAAGGCTATGGCTACACCTTC CVSGRREGYGYTF
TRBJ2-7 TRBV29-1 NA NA TGCAGCGCCTCCGGGACGGCGGCCTACGAGCAGTACTTC CSASGTAAYEQYF
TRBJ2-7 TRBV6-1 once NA TGTGCCAGCAATGAAGCGGCCGGATTCTACGAGCAGTACTTC CASNEAAGFYEQYF
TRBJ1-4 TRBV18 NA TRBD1 TGTGCCAGCTCACCAGGACAGGAAAAACTGTATTTT CASSPGQEKLYF
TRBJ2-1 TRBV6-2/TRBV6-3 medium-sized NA TGTGCCAGCAGTTGGACTGCGAATGAGCAGTTCTTC CASSWTANEQFF
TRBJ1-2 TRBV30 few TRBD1 TGTGCTTTGGACAGGGTGGGAGGCTACACCTTC CALDRVGGYTF
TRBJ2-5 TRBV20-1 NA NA TGCAGTTCTAGAGATACAGTGGGAGGAGAGACCCAGTACTTC CSSRDTVGGETQYF
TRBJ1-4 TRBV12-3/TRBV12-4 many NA TGTGCCAGCACCCTGCAAAGGTTTAATGAAAAACTGTTTTTT CASTLQRFNEKLFF
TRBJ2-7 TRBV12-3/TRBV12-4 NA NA TGTGCCAGCAGTTTGAGTAGCGGACGGCCCCACGAGCAGTACTTC CASSLSSGRPHEQYF
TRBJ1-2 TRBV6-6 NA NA TGTGCCAGCAGGAGTCCAGGGTATGGCTACACCTTC CASRSPGYGYTF
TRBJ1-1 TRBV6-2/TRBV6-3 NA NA TGTACCAGCAGTAACTCCGACAAGCTTGGATTAAACATTGAAGCTTTCTTT CTSSNSDKLGLNIEAFF
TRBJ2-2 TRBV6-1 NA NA TGTGACAGGAGTTCCGGGACCAACACCGGGGAGCTGTTTTTT CDRSSGTNTGELFF
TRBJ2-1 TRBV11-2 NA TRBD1 TGTGCCAGCAGCGTCGGGGACAGGATTGATCACAATGAGCAGATCTTC CASSVGDRIDHNEQIF